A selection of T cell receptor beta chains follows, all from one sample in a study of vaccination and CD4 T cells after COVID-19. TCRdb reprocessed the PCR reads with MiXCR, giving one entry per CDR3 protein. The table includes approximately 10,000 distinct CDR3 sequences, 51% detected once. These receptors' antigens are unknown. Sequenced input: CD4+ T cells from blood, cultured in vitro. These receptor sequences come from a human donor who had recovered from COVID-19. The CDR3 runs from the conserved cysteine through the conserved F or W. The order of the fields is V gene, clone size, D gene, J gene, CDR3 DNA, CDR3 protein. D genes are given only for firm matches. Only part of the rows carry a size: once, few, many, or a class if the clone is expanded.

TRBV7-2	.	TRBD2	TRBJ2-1	TGTGCCAGCAGCTTAGACGCGATAGCGGGGCGCCGAGGGGTTGAGCAGTTCTTC	CASSLDAIAGRRGVEQFF
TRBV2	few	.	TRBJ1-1	.	CASILGSMNTEAFF
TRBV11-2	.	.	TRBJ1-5	TGTGCCAGCAGCTTACATAGGGTCAATCAGCCCCAGCATTTT	CASSLHRVNQPQHF
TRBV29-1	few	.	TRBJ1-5	TGCAGCGTGACCGGGCTCGAGCAGCCCCAGCATTTT	CSVTGLEQPQHF
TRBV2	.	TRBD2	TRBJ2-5	TGTGCCAGCAGTGGACTAGCGGTCCAGGAGACCCAGTACTTC	CASSGLAVQETQYF
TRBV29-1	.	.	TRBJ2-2	TGCAGCGTTGGATCGAACACCGGGGAGCTGTTTTTT	CSVGSNTGELFF
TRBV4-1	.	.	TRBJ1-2	TGCGCCAGCAGCCGAACCTCCGAGGGGAGGGGAGCAAGGTATGGCTACACCTTC	CASSRTSEGRGARYGYTF
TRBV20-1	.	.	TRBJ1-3	TGCAGTGCTAACACCAACCGGGGAAACACCATATATTTT	CSANTNRGNTIYF
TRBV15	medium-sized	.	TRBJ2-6	TGTGCCACCAGCCGCGGCCCCTCTGGGGGGGCCAGCTCTGGGGCCAACGTCCTGACTTTC	CATSRGPSGGASSGANVLTF
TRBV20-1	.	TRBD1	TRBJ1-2	TGCAGTGCTAGAGATTGGGGACAGGCCCCCGTCTACACCTTC	CSARDWGQAPVYTF
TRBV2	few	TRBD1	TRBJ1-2	TGTGCCAGCAGAGCGGACAGGGGCCCGATCTATGGCTACACCTTC	CASRADRGPIYGYTF
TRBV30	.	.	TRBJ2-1	TGTGCCTGGAGGTCAGGGTATTACAATGAGCAGTTCTTC	CAWRSGYYNEQFF
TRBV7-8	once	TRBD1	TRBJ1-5	TGTGCCAGCAGGCCCGACAGGGACAGGCCCCAGCATTTT	CASRPDRDRPQHF
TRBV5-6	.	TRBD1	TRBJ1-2	TGTGCCAGCAGCCCGACGGGGACAGGGGAGCATGGCTACACCTTC	CASSPTGTGEHGYTF
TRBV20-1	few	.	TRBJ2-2	TGCAGTGCTCGTCCGGGGGGCCACACCGGGGAGCTGTTTTTT	CSARPGGHTGELFF
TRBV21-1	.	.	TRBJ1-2	TGTGCCAGCAGGGGCGGACAGGACAACTGTGCCTATGGCTACACCTTC	CASRGGQDNCAYGYTF
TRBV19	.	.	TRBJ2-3	TGTGCCAGTAGTATCACAGGGCCAGCCCACTCTAGCACAGATACGCAGTATTTT	CASSITGPAHSSTDTQYF
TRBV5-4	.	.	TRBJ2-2	TGTGCCAGCAGCTTGCAGGGTCTAAACACCGGGGAGCTGTTTTTT	CASSLQGLNTGELFF
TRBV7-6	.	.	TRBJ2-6	TGTGCCAGCAGCTTACCAGGCTGGGCCAACGTCCTGACTTTC	CASSLPGWANVLTF
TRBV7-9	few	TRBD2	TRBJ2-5	TGTGCCAGCAGCGGACAGCGGGGGGACCTCCAAGAGACCCAGTACTTC	CASSGQRGDLQETQYF
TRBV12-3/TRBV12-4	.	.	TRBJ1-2	TGTGCCAGCAGTTTAACCCTCCAGGGTGACTATGGCTACACCTTC	CASSLTLQGDYGYTF
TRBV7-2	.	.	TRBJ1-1	TGTGCCAGCTGCCTTCCGAACACTGAAGCTTTCTTT	CASCLPNTEAFF
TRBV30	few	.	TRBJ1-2	TGTGCTACAGGACCGATCTATGGCTACACCTTC	CATGPIYGYTF
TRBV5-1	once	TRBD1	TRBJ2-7	TGCGCCAGCAGCGGTAACAGGGGCCAAACCTACGAGCAGTACTTC	CASSGNRGQTYEQYF
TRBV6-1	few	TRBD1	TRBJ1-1	TGTGCCAGCAGGGCCCAGGGACAGGAAAACACTGAAGCTTTCTTT	CASRAQGQENTEAFF
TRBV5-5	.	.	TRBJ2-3	TGTGCCAGCAGCTCGGCCCCAGATTCAGATACGCAGTATTTT	CASSSAPDSDTQYF
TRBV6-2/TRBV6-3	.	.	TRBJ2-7	TGTGCCAGCAGTTACCACTCGGGGCTGTCAGGGATGTGGGACTACGAGCAGTACTTC	CASSYHSGLSGMWDYEQYF
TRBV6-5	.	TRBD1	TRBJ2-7	TGTGCCAGCAGTTACCGGGACAGCTCCTACGAGCAGTACTTC	CASSYRDSSYEQYF
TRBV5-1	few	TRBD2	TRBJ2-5	TGCGCCAGCAGCTGGCGGGAGGGAGAGACCCAGTACTTC	CASSWREGETQYF
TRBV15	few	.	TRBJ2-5	TGTGCCACCAGGGGCAGCCAAGAGACCCAGTACTTC	CATRGSQETQYF
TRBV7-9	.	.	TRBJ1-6	TGTGCCAGCAGCCCCGGTAATAATAGGGGTTCACCCCTCCACTTT	CASSPGNNRGSPLHF